These T cell receptor beta chains were read from a single sample in a study of patients and donors after allogeneic stem cell transplantation. TCRdb called the RT-PCR reads again in MiXCR, with one record for every CDR3 protein. The sample yields almost 90,000 distinct CDR3 sequences, roughly 5.2% seen once. The sequencing sample was made of blood, either unsorted or a sorted T cell fraction (not recorded which). These receptors came from a human donor who was either an allogeneic HSCT recipient or a stem cell or donor lymphocyte infusion donor (not recorded which). It is not recorded whose cells these are; they may come from a transplant donor. The CDR3 runs from the conserved cysteine through the conserved F or W. Each record gives: V gene, clone size, J gene, D gene, CDR3 protein, CDR3 DNA. D genes are given only for firm matches. Some rows have no size entry. The others give once, few or many, or a class for an expanded clone.

V gene: TRBV10-3
clone size: .
J gene: TRBJ1-1
D gene: TRBD1
CDR3 protein: CAISGGQLNTEAFF
CDR3 DNA: TGTGCCATCAGTGGGGGACAGTTGAACACTGAAGCTTTCTTT

V gene: TRBV12-3/TRBV12-4
clone size: many
J gene: TRBJ2-2
D gene: TRBD2
CDR3 protein: CASSFAGAGAGELFF
CDR3 DNA: TGTGCCAGCAGTTTCGCGGGAGCGGGGGCCGGGGAGCTGTTTTTT

V gene: TRBV29-1
clone size: many
J gene: TRBJ2-5
D gene: .
CDR3 protein: CSVETGTAGGETQYF
CDR3 DNA: TGCAGCGTTGAGACCGGGACAGCCGGAGGGGAGACCCAGTACTTC

V gene: TRBV20-1
clone size: many
J gene: TRBJ2-7
D gene: .
CDR3 protein: CSAKGSRNEQYF
CDR3 DNA: TGCAGTGCTAAGGGATCGAGGAACGAGCAGTACTTC

V gene: TRBV5-1
clone size: many
J gene: TRBJ2-3
D gene: .
CDR3 protein: CASGSSYTDTQYF
CDR3 DNA: TGCGCCAGCGGCTCGTCATACACAGATACGCAGTATTTT

V gene: TRBV19
clone size: .
J gene: TRBJ1-1
D gene: .
CDR3 protein: CASNGGRMNTEAFF
CDR3 DNA: TGTGCCAGTAATGGGGGTCGCATGAACACTGAAGCTTTCTTT

V gene: TRBV20-1
clone size: many
J gene: TRBJ2-3
D gene: TRBD2
CDR3 protein: CSAVRTSGGRADTQYF
CDR3 DNA: TGCAGTGCTGTCCGGACTAGCGGGGGGAGGGCAGATACGCAGTATTTT

V gene: TRBV3-1
clone size: .
J gene: TRBJ1-2
D gene: .
CDR3 protein: CASSQEAYGYTF
CDR3 DNA: TGTGCCAGCAGCCAAGAGGCTTATGGCTACACCTTC

V gene: TRBV11-2
clone size: many
J gene: TRBJ2-1
D gene: .
CDR3 protein: CASSGVVRNEQFF
CDR3 DNA: TGTGCCAGCAGCGGGGTAGTTAGAAATGAGCAGTTCTTC

V gene: TRBV4-1
clone size: many
J gene: TRBJ1-5
D gene: .
CDR3 protein: CASSQDPQGRRPQHF
CDR3 DNA: TGCGCCAGCAGCCAAGATCCTCAGGGGCGGCGGCCCCAGCATTTT

V gene: TRBV12-3/TRBV12-4
clone size: few
J gene: TRBJ2-3
D gene: TRBD1
CDR3 protein: CASSRRGTGGERGVDTQYF
CDR3 DNA: TGTGCCAGCAGTCGAAGGGGGACAGGGGGCGAGCGGGGTGTAGATACGCAGTATTTT

V gene: TRBV20-1
clone size: few
J gene: TRBJ1-5
D gene: TRBD1
CDR3 protein: CSALDRVNQPQHF
CDR3 DNA: TGCAGTGCTCTTGACAGGGTGAATCAGCCCCAGCATTTT

V gene: TRBV5-1
clone size: few
J gene: TRBJ2-5
D gene: .
CDR3 protein: CASSLRTQETQYF
CDR3 DNA: TGCGCCAGCAGCCTGAGAACCCAAGAGACCCAGTACTTC

V gene: TRBV20-1
clone size: many
J gene: TRBJ2-7
D gene: .
CDR3 protein: CSAGVEQYF
CDR3 DNA: TGCAGTGCAGGGGTCGAGCAGTACTTC

V gene: TRBV4-1
clone size: many
J gene: TRBJ2-5
D gene: .
CDR3 protein: CASSQRPIRLQETQYF
CDR3 DNA: TGCGCCAGCAGTCAACGACCCATACGCCTACAAGAGACCCAGTACTTC

V gene: TRBV20-1
clone size: many
J gene: TRBJ2-3
D gene: TRBD2
CDR3 protein: CSASGGDDLTDTQYF
CDR3 DNA: TGCAGTGCTAGCGGGGGGGATGACCTCACAGATACGCAGTATTTT

V gene: TRBV3-1
clone size: many
J gene: TRBJ2-7
D gene: TRBD2
CDR3 protein: CASSQDLEREREQYF
CDR3 DNA: TGTGCCAGCAGCCAAGATTTGGAGCGGGAGCGGGAGCAGTACTTC

V gene: TRBV5-4
clone size: .
J gene: TRBJ1-4
D gene: .
CDR3 protein: CASSYDEKLFF
CDR3 DNA: TGTGCCAGCAGCTACGATGAAAAACTGTTTTTT

V gene: TRBV9
clone size: many
J gene: TRBJ2-3
D gene: .
CDR3 protein: CASSVEPSGDTQYF
CDR3 DNA: TGTGCCAGCAGCGTCGAACCCTCGGGAGATACGCAGTATTTT

V gene: TRBV5-1
clone size: many
J gene: TRBJ2-5
D gene: .
CDR3 protein: CASSSLPQETQYF
CDR3 DNA: TGCGCCAGCAGCTCCCTCCCACAAGAGACCCAGTACTTC

V gene: TRBV7-3
clone size: many
J gene: TRBJ2-4
D gene: .
CDR3 protein: CASSLGSWSGVNIQYF
CDR3 DNA: TGTGCCAGCAGCTTGGGTAGCTGGTCGGGGGTAAACATTCAGTACTTC

V gene: TRBV7-9
clone size: many
J gene: TRBJ1-2
D gene: .
CDR3 protein: CASSLELDFTF
CDR3 DNA: TGTGCCAGCAGCTTAGAACTAGATTTCACCTTC

V gene: TRBV28
clone size: .
J gene: TRBJ1-2
D gene: .
CDR3 protein: CASTQTARIYGYTF
CDR3 DNA: TGTGCCAGCACCCAAACAGCACGTATCTATGGCTACACCTTC

V gene: TRBV4-2
clone size: few
J gene: TRBJ2-1
D gene: TRBD1
CDR3 protein: CASSQDSGQRSLF
CDR3 DNA: TGTGCCAGCAGCCAAGATTCGGGACAGCGCAGCCTCTTC

V gene: TRBV5-1
clone size: many
J gene: TRBJ2-2
D gene: .
CDR3 protein: CASSLILSSPGIYTGELFF
CDR3 DNA: TGCGCCAGCAGCTTAATTCTGTCGTCCCCGGGGATCTACACCGGGGAGCTGTTTTTT

V gene: TRBV12-3/TRBV12-4
clone size: many
J gene: TRBJ2-7
D gene: TRBD1
CDR3 protein: CASSSPDRPSF
CDR3 DNA: TGTGCCAGCAGTTCCCCGGACAGGCCGTCTTTC

V gene: TRBV9
clone size: many
J gene: TRBJ2-7
D gene: .
CDR3 protein: CASSVTVNSYEQYF
CDR3 DNA: TGTGCCAGCAGCGTAACTGTCAACTCCTACGAGCAGTACTTC

V gene: TRBV18
clone size: many
J gene: TRBJ1-3
D gene: TRBD1
CDR3 protein: CASSPTESQGTGNTIYF
CDR3 DNA: TGTGCCAGCTCACCCACTGAATCACAGGGGACTGGAAACACCATATATTTT

V gene: TRBV28
clone size: many
J gene: TRBJ1-5
D gene: .
CDR3 protein: CASQRGGYRFNQPQHF
CDR3 DNA: TGTGCCAGCCAGCGGGGGGGGTATCGCTTCAATCAGCCCCAGCATTTT

V gene: TRBV6-1
clone size: many
J gene: TRBJ1-6
D gene: .
CDR3 protein: CASSIGLTASSYNSPLHF
CDR3 DNA: TGTGCCAGCAGTATCGGTTTGACAGCTAGCTCCTATAATTCACCCCTCCACTTT

V gene: TRBV9
clone size: .
J gene: TRBJ1-2
D gene: TRBD1
CDR3 protein: CASSVEQGAPLSYGYTF
CDR3 DNA: TGTGCCAGCAGCGTAGAACAGGGGGCTCCCCTCTCCTATGGCTACACCTTC

V gene: TRBV29-1
clone size: many
J gene: TRBJ2-1
D gene: TRBD2
CDR3 protein: CSVARLAGGDEQFF
CDR3 DNA: TGCAGCGTTGCTCGCCTAGCGGGAGGGGACGAGCAGTTCTTC

V gene: TRBV15
clone size: many
J gene: TRBJ1-1
D gene: TRBD1
CDR3 protein: CATSEQGGAFF
CDR3 DNA: TGTGCCACCAGCGAACAGGGGGGTGCTTTCTTT

V gene: TRBV6-1
clone size: many
J gene: TRBJ1-5
D gene: TRBD1
CDR3 protein: CASFPGTGGSGQPQHF
CDR3 DNA: TGTGCCAGCTTCCCCGGGACAGGGGGGAGTGGTCAGCCCCAGCATTTT

V gene: TRBV4-1
clone size: .
J gene: TRBJ2-2
D gene: .
CDR3 protein: CASSQASGTGELFF
CDR3 DNA: TGCGCCAGCAGCCAAGCCTCCGGCACCGGGGAGCTGTTTTTT

V gene: TRBV30
clone size: few
J gene: TRBJ2-5
D gene: TRBD2
CDR3 protein: CAWRDVQREGRETQYF
CDR3 DNA: TGTGCCTGGAGGGACGTCCAGCGGGAGGGCCGCGAGACCCAGTACTTC

V gene: TRBV20-1
clone size: .
J gene: TRBJ1-1
D gene: TRBD1
CDR3 protein: CSAPIGGRGMNTEAFF
CDR3 DNA: TGCAGTGCTCCAATCGGGGGCAGGGGGATGAACACTGAAGCTTTCTTT

V gene: TRBV27
clone size: many
J gene: TRBJ1-6
D gene: .
CDR3 protein: CASSFNFLSPLHF
CDR3 DNA: TGTGCCAGCAGTTTTAACTTCCTTTCACCCCTCCACTTT

V gene: TRBV19
clone size: few
J gene: TRBJ2-6
D gene: .
CDR3 protein: CASSIRRVSGANVLTF
CDR3 DNA: TGTGCCAGTAGTATTCGCAGGGTTTCAGGGGCCAACGTCCTGACTTTC

V gene: TRBV3-1
clone size: .
J gene: TRBJ2-1
D gene: TRBD1
CDR3 protein: CASSQYRQGEVGNEQFF
CDR3 DNA: TGTGCCAGCAGCCAGTACAGACAGGGGGAGGTCGGCAATGAGCAGTTCTTC

V gene: TRBV28
clone size: few
J gene: TRBJ2-6
D gene: .
CDR3 protein: CASSPLPGAGANVLTF
CDR3 DNA: TGTGCCAGCAGTCCCCTCCCGGGGGCTGGGGCCAACGTCCTGACTTTC

V gene: TRBV10-1
clone size: .
J gene: TRBJ2-6
D gene: .
CDR3 protein: CASSDGVSGANVLTF
CDR3 DNA: TGCGCCAGCAGTGACGGGGTCTCTGGGGCCAACGTCCTGACTTTC

V gene: TRBV19
clone size: .
J gene: TRBJ2-6
D gene: .
CDR3 protein: CASSRDSGANVLTF
CDR3 DNA: TGTGCCAGTAGTAGGGACTCTGGGGCCAACGTCCTGACTTTC

V gene: TRBV11-1
clone size: many
J gene: TRBJ1-1
D gene: .
CDR3 protein: CASSLLQLRRAMNTEAFF
CDR3 DNA: TGTGCCAGCAGCTTATTACAGCTTCGTCGGGCCATGAACACTGAAGCTTTCTTT

V gene: TRBV15
clone size: many
J gene: TRBJ1-5
D gene: .
CDR3 protein: CATSPLGGNSNQPQHF
CDR3 DNA: TGTGCCACCAGCCCCTTGGGGGGTAATAGCAATCAGCCCCAGCATTTT

V gene: TRBV27
clone size: many
J gene: TRBJ2-1
D gene: TRBD2
CDR3 protein: CASSSRGTSGPSYNEQFF
CDR3 DNA: TGTGCCAGCAGTTCGCGAGGGACTAGCGGACCCTCCTACAATGAGCAGTTCTTC